One TCR beta chain is described in this entry. Its antigen is undetermined. This record comes from a study of blood T cells in healthy people across ages. General study points: Diversity of TCR beta correlated strongly with naive T cell percentage. What prevented conclusive comparison of naive and antigen-experienced cells was that PBMCs were unsorted.

Germline V gives CDR1 SQVTM, CDR2 ANQGSEA. The CDR3 runs to 14 residues. Primed by a sample-barcoded 5' primer and a J-beta primer mix, a second PCR proceeded for roughly 6 to 12 cycles. TCRdb recomputed calls from the 5' RACE reads with MiXCR, one row per CDR3 protein. The table includes around 520,000 distinct CDR3 sequences, 25% to 35% detected once. In addition, the sample was reused for a study of T cells of mothers and their children. Turning to that study: Every microgram of extracted RNA entered cDNA synthesis, roughly 1.6 ug per 15 ul. Each child gave 2.5 million to 3.5 million TCR beta CDR3 reads (each mother, over 9.5 million).

The source of this sequence is a boy aged 2 to 10 in good health. Sequenced: blood. The genes are TRBV29-1 and TRBJ2-3; a weak D match, TRBD1 (5 bases). The J call may be faulty, since TRBJ1-5 better matches the DNA end. The CDR3 loop is CSGGGGPVTDTQHF. The CDR3, as DNA: TGCAGCGGCGGGGGAGGGCCCGTCACAGATACGCAGCATTTT.